The T cell receptor (beta chain) described here comes from a study of blood T cells in healthy people across ages. Study conclusions and caveats: Among long-lived donors, naive CD4+ cells were more numerous and diversity higher than in aged donors. Among T cells, TCR beta diversity per million cells dropped roughly linearly as age rose.

This clonotype has more than one count but fewer than ten. The antigen is unknown. CDR3 size: 14 residues. The V segment lost 6 bases and the J segment 3 bases; nucleotides outside the gene matches: 5. Using a J-beta primer mix together with a sample-barcoded 5' primer, a second PCR was run for about 6 to 12 cycles. TCRdb re-analysed the 5' RACE reads in MiXCR, keeping a single row per CDR3 protein. The table includes about 800,000 distinct CDR3 sequences, roughly 25% detected once. These same data were also listed under a study on T cells of mothers and their children. That paper adds: The study found slightly higher but non-significant overlap in related versus unrelated mother-child pairs. No clones detected were persistent microchimeric T cell clones.

V gene TRBV12-3 or TRBV12-4 combines with J gene TRBJ2-1; 7 bases map to TRBD2. The TCR was taken from a boy younger than 18 in good health. Sequencing input: blood. Here the CDR3 reads CASSPSGDYNEQFF. DNA for the CDR3: TGTGCCAGCAGCCCGAGCGGGGACTACAATGAGCAGTTCTTC.